A single sample gave rise to the 9 T cell receptor beta chains below, sequenced in a study of control samples from healthy donors and cancer patients. Data came from immunoSEQ multiplex PCR; TCRdb stores just in-frame clones and leaves some out. The sample gives about 140,000 clones, just over 85% of which show up once; approximately 1.7% is in the top ten. The sequenced sample consisted of blood. The receptors were sampled from a young man in good health.

This chain connects TRBV5-1 to TRBJ2-7; 9 bases are shared with TRBD1. The CDR3 is made up of 14 amino acids. Germline V gene sequence: CDR1 SGHRS, CDR2 YFSETQ. The trim removed 2 bases at V and 7 bases at J, leaving 7 bases unmatched. The CDR3: CASSLQGAVVEQYF. The CDR3 nucleotides read TGCGCCAGCAGCTTACAGGGGGCTGTCGTGGAGCAGTACTTC.

V usage is TRBV14 and J usage is TRBJ2-2; 9 nucleotides match TRBD1. This CDR3 is built from 15 residues. V shed 3 bases, J shed 5 bases, and the junction held 4 bases outside the gene matches. The germline CDR1 and CDR2 sequences are SGHDN and FVKESK. The CDR3 is CASSQDRGGTGELFF. CDR3 nucleotide sequence: TGTGCCAGCAGCCAGGACAGGGGAGGAACCGGGGAGCTGTTTTTT. Full variable domain (rest looked up from reference TRBV14 and TRBJ2-2): EAGVTQFPSHSVIEKGQTVTLRCDPISGHDNLYWYRRVMGKEIKFLLHFVKESKQDESGMPNNRFLAERTGGTYSTLKVQPAELEDSGVYFCASSQDRGGTGELFFGEGSRLTVL.

The chain recombines TRBV6-5 with TRBJ2-7; D may be TRBD1 (6 bases). The germline V gene has CDR1 MNHEY and CDR2 SVGAGI. CDR3 length equals 13 residues. V was cut by 4 bases and J by 6 bases, with 13 bases left in between. DNA of the CDR3: TGTGCCAGCAGTTCCGAGACAGGCCTCGAGCAGTACTTC. Encoded protein: CASSSETGLEQYF.

This chain links TRBV20-1 with TRBJ1-5, with a possible D match to TRBD1 (5 bases). The CDR3 has 14 residues. Per germline, CDR1 DFQATT and CDR2 SNEGSKA (reference sequence). V was clipped by 3 bases and J by 7 bases, with 16 bases between them. The CDR3 nucleotides read TGCAGTGCTAGTCCAGGGATGGGAAGACAGCCCCAGCATTTT. Its protein is CSASPGMGRQPQHF.

V and J are TRBV4-1 and TRBJ1-2; 10 bases agree with TRBD1. CDR3 length: 15 amino acids. With 0 bases clipped from V and 3 bases from J, the junction kept 1 base outside the gene matches. From germline, CDR1 is MGHRA and CDR2 YSYEKL. DNA for the CDR3: TGCGCCAGCAGCCAAGACGACAGGGGGCACTATGGCTACACCTTC. As protein: CASSQDDRGHYGYTF.

The chain is built from TRBV4-1 and TRBJ2-2, with 7 bases that match TRBD1. Germline V gene sequence: CDR1 MGHRA, CDR2 YSYEKL. This CDR3 spans 17 amino acids. Trimming cost V 2 bases and J 0 bases; bases outside gene matches: 6. The CDR3 nucleotides read TGCGCCAGCAGCCAAACCGGACAGGCACCGAACACCGGGGAGCTGTTTTTT. It specifies CASSQTGQAPNTGELFF.

This clone was detected only once. CDR3 coding DNA: TGTGCCAGCAGACTAGACAGTGACGATGAAGCTTTCTTT. Translating it yields CASRLDSDDEAFF. The V call is TRBV6-5, the J call TRBJ1-1; TRBD1 might be the D (5 bases). V was pared by 6 bases and J by 7 bases, with 15 bases between. Germline V gene lookup returns CDR1 MNHEY and CDR2 SVGAGI. The CDR3 is made up of 13 amino acids.

With respect to this clone: Given a much more abundant clone one base away, this may be a read error. The V gene is TRBV2, the J gene TRBJ2-5, with D perhaps matching TRBD1 (5 bases). The CDR3 length is 11 residues. Germline loops: CDR1 SNHLY, CDR2 FYNNEI. Deletions cut 8 bases from V and 1 base from J, with 5 bases between. The DNA of the CDR3 is TGTGCCAGCGGGGCCCAAGAGACCCAGTACTTC. This gives the protein CASGAQETQYF.

This clone was counted a single time. This chain connects TRBV28 to TRBJ1-6, with D possibly being TRBD1 (6 bases). This CDR3 is built from 14 residues. Trimming stripped 3 bases from V and 16 bases from J, with 19 bases between. The germline CDR1 and CDR2 sequences are MDHEN and SYDVKM. The CDR3: CASSFPTQGTQLHF. The CDR3 region has the DNA TGTGCCAGCAGTTTCCCTACCCAGGGGACACAACTCCACTTT.